The 9 T cell receptor beta chains given below trace back to one sample, sequenced in a study of vaccination and CD4 T cells after COVID-19. The study sequenced cultured CD4+ T cell DNA using the Oncomine TCR Beta short-read assay. MiXCR, applied by TCRdb to the PCR reads, yields one record per CDR3 protein. The sample contains about 21,000 distinct CDR3 sequences, roughly 50% of which appear only once. Treatment meaning: 10-day PBMC culture with coronavirus spike peptide pools or control peptides (ViraFEST assay). Their target antigens are unknown. The sequencing sample was made of cultured CD4+ T cells from blood. The receptors were gathered from a human donor with COVID-19.

The genes are TRBV28 and TRBJ2-7; 8 nucleotides agree with TRBD1. Germline-derived CDR1 and CDR2 are MDHEN and SYDVKM. The CDR3 length is 12 residues. J gave up 2 bases and V 10 bases, and 4 bases lay outside the gene matches. CDR3 in amino acids: CATRTGTYEQYF. CDR3 bases: TGTGCCACACGGACAGGGACCTACGAGCAGTACTTC.

This clonotype was observed once. The chain uses TRBV6-5 and TRBJ2-7, with 8 bases lining up with TRBD1. The CDR3 is 15 amino acids. The germline V gene has CDR1 MNHEY and CDR2 SVGAGI. Trimming took 0 bases from V and 4 from J; bases not matched to a gene: 5. The CDR3 sequence is CASSYSTDRGYEQYF. The DNA for the CDR3 is TGTGCCAGCAGTTACTCGACCGACAGGGGATACGAGCAGTACTTC.

This chain links TRBV20-1 with TRBJ2-5; D call uncertain. The CDR3 extends over 15 amino acids. Per germline, CDR1 DFQATT and CDR2 SNEGSKA (reference sequence). Trimming removed 2 bases at V and 1 base at J, with 14 bases between. CDR3 sequence (DNA): TGCAGTGCTAGATCTCAGCTTCTTGGCCAAGAGACCCAGTACTTC. It is translated as CSARSQLLGQETQYF.

The chain carries TRBV5-1 and TRBJ2-1; TRBD1 is a possible D gene (5 bases). CDR3 size: 13 residues. Germline-derived CDR1 and CDR2 are SGHRS and YFSETQ. V was shortened by 0 bases and J by 4 bases, with 5 bases between the two germline ends. CDR3 protein: CASSLGTYNEQFF. DNA for the CDR3: TGCGCCAGCAGCTTGGGGACATACAATGAGCAGTTCTTC.

The rearrangement uses TRBV7-6 and TRBJ1-5; D not resolved. V was clipped by 3 bases and J by 0 bases, with 9 bases between them. CDR3 size: 15 residues. The germline gives CDR1 SGHVS, CDR2 FNYEAQ. CDR3 bases: TGTGCCAGCAGCTTGGGCTCCGCTAGCAATCAGCCCCAGCATTTT. Its translation: CASSLGSASNQPQHF.

The rearrangement joins TRBV6-1 to TRBJ2-2; the D gene could be TRBD1 or TRBD2 (5 bases each). V lost 2 bases and J 5 bases, leaving 15 bases between the germline ends. The length of the CDR3 is 16 residues. The germline gives CDR1 MNHNS, CDR2 SASEGT. CDR3 coding DNA: TGTGCCAGCAGTGAACCCGGGGCAGGGCAGACCGGGGAGCTGTTTTTT. It specifies CASSEPGAGQTGELFF.

For this clonotype: At one boundary the junction diverges from the germline segment, which might be a read error. The CDR3 loop is CADRDLVNEQYF. The DNA of the CDR3 is TGTGCCGACCGGGACTTGGTTAACGAGCAGTATTTC. The chain carries TRBV6-1 and TRBJ2-7, with D maybe TRBD2 (6 bases). Germline V gene sequence: CDR1 MNHNS, CDR2 SASEGT. There are 12 residues in the CDR3.

The chain has TRBV7-8 and TRBJ2-7, with D maybe TRBD2 (5 bases). CDR1 SGHVS and CDR2 FQNEAQ come from the germline V gene. This CDR3 region has 13 residues. The V end was cut by 5 bases, the J end by 9 bases, with 17 bases between. This CDR3 reads CASSNRERTAQYF. The CDR3 DNA sequence: TGTGCCAGCAGCAACCGGGAAAGGACGGCGCAGTACTTC.

This chain joins TRBV6-2 or TRBV6-3 and TRBJ2-6, with 12 bases aligning to TRBD1. The CDR3 covers 18 residues. CDR1 and CDR2 from the germline V gene are MNHEY and SVGEGT. Trimming took 6 bases from V and 2 from J; bases not matched to a gene: 8. The CDR3 coding sequence is TGTGCCAGCAGGCCAGCGGGGACAGGGGGCGCTGGGGCCAACGTCCTGACTTTC. Protein sequence: CASRPAGTGGAGANVLTF.